Listed below are T cell receptor beta chains from one sample, sequenced in a study of shared clonotypes between healthy human individuals. Method: immunoSEQ multiplex PCR; TCRdb's copy keeps in-frame clones and lacks some. This table has approximately 1.4 million clones, 98% appearing once. The sample was naive CD4+ T cells sorted from blood. The receptor source for this set is a man aged 25-40 years in good health. CDR3s include the opening cysteine and the closing phenylalanine or tryptophan. The D gene is left open where the match is weak. A row's size may be missing; if present it is once, few, many or a size class.

d_gene,v_gene,j_gene,abundance,CDR3nt,CDR3aa
TRBD2,TRBV5-1,TRBJ2-1,.,TGCGCCAGCAGCTGGGCAGCGGGAGGGGGTAATGAGCAGTTCTTC,CASSWAAGGGNEQFF
.,TRBV10-3,TRBJ1-5,once,TGTGCCATCAGTGATGGTCGGCAGCTCGGTCAGCCCCAGCATTTT,CAISDGRQLGQPQHF
.,TRBV19,TRBJ2-3,.,TGTGCCAGTAGTCTTTCAGATACGCAGTATTTT,CASSLSDTQYF
TRBD1,TRBV18,TRBJ2-6,.,TGTGCCAGCTCACCCGGGACAGGGGGCTCTGGGGCCAACGTCCTGACTTTC,CASSPGTGGSGANVLTF
.,TRBV29-1,TRBJ1-2,.,TGCAGCGTTGAAGGGGACCGAACGAACTATGGCTACACCTTC,CSVEGDRTNYGYTF
.,TRBV10-1,TRBJ2-2,.,TGCGCCAGCAGTGAGTCTGGAGGGGGACCCATGACCGGGGAGCTGTTTTTT,CASSESGGGPMTGELFF
.,TRBV9,TRBJ2-7,.,TGTGCCAGCAGCGTCCCAGGCCCAGGGAACGAGCAGTACTTC,CASSVPGPGNEQYF
.,TRBV28,TRBJ1-3,.,TGTGCCAGCAGTTTGTCGGACAGCCGCTCTGGAAACACCATATATTTT,CASSLSDSRSGNTIYF
.,TRBV5-6,TRBJ2-2,.,TGTGCCAGCAGCTTGATTACGCGGGCCACCGGGGAGCTGTTTTTT,CASSLITRATGELFF
.,TRBV7-9,TRBJ2-1,.,TGTGCCAGCAGCTTCTTGGAAGGGAACAGGAATGAGCAGTTCTTC,CASSFLEGNRNEQFF
TRBD1,TRBV30,TRBJ2-7,.,TGTGCCTGGTCTTCATTGGTCCCCCAGACAGGGCTGGTCTTC,CAWSSLVPQTGLVF
.,TRBV9,TRBJ1-3,.,TGTGCCAGCAGCGTACTAACAGGGAACACCATATATTTT,CASSVLTGNTIYF
.,TRBV29-1,TRBJ2-1,.,TGCAGCGGGGAACCGGGACGGAGAACCAATGAGCAGTTCTTC,CSGEPGRRTNEQFF
.,TRBV7-6,TRBJ2-3,.,TGTGCCAGCAGCTACAGGACTAGCACAGATACGCAGTATTTT,CASSYRTSTDTQYF
.,TRBV5-1,TRBJ2-6,.,TGCGCCAGCAGCTTTGACAGGCTCTCTGGGGCCAACGTCCTGACTTTC,CASSFDRLSGANVLTF
.,TRBV5-1,TRBJ2-7,.,TGCGCCAGCAGCCCGTCTACAATTTTAAGCCACGAGCAGTACTTC,CASSPSTILSHEQYF
TRBD1,TRBV28,TRBJ2-1,.,TGTGCCAGCAAGGGACGAATCCGGGACAGCCGGCAGTTCTTC,CASKGRIRDSRQFF
TRBD2,TRBV7-6,TRBJ2-5,.,TGTGCCAGCAGATCCACGGGAGGAGAGACCCAGTACTTC,CASRSTGGETQYF
.,TRBV30,TRBJ2-1,.,TGTGCCTGGAACCCCCTACCCTACAATGAGCAGTTCTTC,CAWNPLPYNEQFF
.,TRBV7-3,TRBJ2-7,.,TGTGCCAGCAGCTTCCACTCCACTTACGAGCAGTACTTC,CASSFHSTYEQYF
.,TRBV2,TRBJ2-7,.,TGTGCCAGCAGTGAACTGGCGCCAACCCCCTCCTACGAGCAGTACTTC,CASSELAPTPSYEQYF
.,TRBV7-2,TRBJ1-5,.,TGTGCCAGCAGCCCGGGTGTTCAGCCCCAGCATTTT,CASSPGVQPQHF
TRBD2,TRBV19,TRBJ2-5,.,TGTGCCAGTAGTCCACCGGGAGGGGCCCAGTACTTC,CASSPPGGAQYF
.,TRBV28,TRBJ2-2,.,TGTGCCAGCACATGGTCACTGAACACCGGGGAGCTGTTTTTT,CASTWSLNTGELFF
.,TRBV7-2,TRBJ2-3,.,TGTGCCAGCAGCTTAGTAATATCAGATACGCAGTATTTT,CASSLVISDTQYF
TRBD1,TRBV10-3,TRBJ1-2,.,TGTGCCATCACACTCGGACAGGGAAGCGGCTACACCTTC,CAITLGQGSGYTF
.,TRBV7-8,TRBJ2-1,.,TGTGCCAGCAGCAACACTTCTTCGAGGAATGAGCAGTTCTTC,CASSNTSSRNEQFF
.,TRBV6-1,TRBJ2-1,.,TGTGCCAGCAGTGACCCCCCGGGTGCCAGCTCCTACAATGAGCAGTTCTTC,CASSDPPGASSYNEQFF
.,TRBV4-2,TRBJ1-5,.,TGTGCCAGCAGCGATCCACGGGGAGGAGGGATTTATCAGCCCCAGCATTTT,CASSDPRGGGIYQPQHF
.,TRBV7-9,TRBJ2-7,.,TGTGCCAGCAGCTTTAGCATCGGCTACGAGCAGTACTTC,CASSFSIGYEQYF
TRBD2,TRBV5-4,TRBJ2-1,.,TGTGCCAGCAGCTTGATGGCGGGAGACGGGAATGAGCAGTTCTTC,CASSLMAGDGNEQFF
TRBD2,TRBV7-6,TRBJ2-1,.,TGTGCCAGCAGCTTAGTGGCGGGAGTACTGTTCTTC,CASSLVAGVLFF
.,TRBV25-1,TRBJ2-7,.,TGTGCCAGCAGTGATTCAAGGGCAGCGGTCGAGCAGTACTTC,CASSDSRAAVEQYF
.,TRBV21-1,TRBJ1-4,.,TGTGATAGCGGTGAGGGTTGGAGTGAAAAACTGTTTTTT,CDSGEGWSEKLFF
TRBD2,TRBV19,TRBJ2-1,.,TGTGCCAGTAGTACCCAGTTGACTAGCGGTGACTACAATGAGCAGTTCTTC,CASSTQLTSGDYNEQFF
.,TRBV2,TRBJ2-7,once,TGTGCCAGCAGTGAAGTTCGAGGCGTTTCCGAGCAGTACTTC,CASSEVRGVSEQYF
.,TRBV9,TRBJ2-7,.,TGTGCCAGCAGTCAGTCCGCCCTGTCGGAGCAGTACTTC,CASSQSALSEQYF
.,TRBV9,TRBJ2-1,.,TGTGCCAGCGGGGGGAGCTCCTACAATGAGCAGTTCTTC,CASGGSSYNEQFF
TRBD2,TRBV7-8,TRBJ2-7,.,TGTGCCAGCAGCTATTCCCGGGTAGCGGGGGTCTACGAGCAGTACTTC,CASSYSRVAGVYEQYF
.,TRBV7-2,TRBJ1-5,.,TGTGCCAGCTCTCGACAGTCTGCTCAGCCCCAGCATTTT,CASSRQSAQPQHF
.,TRBV21-1,TRBJ1-3,.,TGTGCCAGGAGCCGGGACAGAAGAAACACCATATATTTT,CARSRDRRNTIYF
.,TRBV11-3,TRBJ2-7,.,TGTGCCAGCAGCTTAGACGGGGGAGGAGCCTACGAGCAGTACTTC,CASSLDGGGAYEQYF
.,TRBV10-1,TRBJ2-7,.,TGCGCCAGCAGTAACAGCTACGAGCAGTACTTC,CASSNSYEQYF
TRBD2,TRBV7-2,TRBJ2-7,.,TGTGCCAGCAGCTTAGGCGGCGGACTCGGGAGGAAGCAGTACTTC,CASSLGGGLGRKQYF
.,TRBV25-1,TRBJ1-1,.,TGTGCCAGCAGTGAATTAAGAGACACTGAAGCTTTCTTT,CASSELRDTEAFF
.,TRBV11-1,TRBJ2-1,.,TGTGCCAGCAGCTTAATTTTAGCGCCCTACAATGAGCAGTTCTTC,CASSLILAPYNEQFF
.,TRBV4-1,TRBJ2-1,.,TGCGCCAGCAGGGGTTCTGCTGTGGACAATGAGCAGTTCTTC,CASRGSAVDNEQFF
.,TRBV2,TRBJ2-7,.,TGTGCCAGCAGTGGGGGACCTTACGAGCAGTACTTC,CASSGGPYEQYF
.,TRBV15,TRBJ2-5,.,TGTGCCACCAGCAGATCGTTAGCGGAAGAGACCCAGTACTTC,CATSRSLAEETQYF
TRBD1,TRBV2,TRBJ2-2,.,TGTGCCAGCAGAGGGGACAGGGGGATACCCGGGGAGCTGTTTTTT,CASRGDRGIPGELFF
TRBD1,TRBV5-1,TRBJ2-2,.,TGCGCCAGCAGCCTCGGACAGGGGGCCGGGGAGCTGTTTTTT,CASSLGQGAGELFF